One T cell receptor (beta chain) is described in this entry. Its antigen is still unknown. The data originate from a study of CD8+ T cells in alopecia areata. Study context: Tofacitinib was taken orally by treated patients, and the dose was 5 to 10 mg twice daily.

Regarding the study as a whole: There were also resident alphabeta T cells of normal skin sequenced in scalp samples.

Extracted from the samples, RNA was reverse transcribed into cDNA to serve as the sequencing template. Sequenced by immunoSEQ multiplex PCR; TCRdb stores in-frame clones only, minus some. Among about 210,000 clones listed, over 40% were seen once. Treatment indicated: oral pan-JAK inhibitor, 5-10 mg twice daily. Isolation of CD4+ and CD8+ T cells from PBMCs was achieved by sorting. The clonotype was recovered from a human donor with alopecia areata. Sequenced material: CD4+ T cells sorted from blood, taken at approximately week 36, from a patient treated with tofacitinib.

The CDR3 bases are TGTGCCAGCAGCTTAGCCTTCTACGACCTTTATGGCTACACCTTC. It translates to CASSLAFYDLYGYTF. V is TRBV7-2 and J is TRBJ1-2; D not certain. The CDR3 spans 15 residues. Looked up from germline, CDR1 is SGHTA and CDR2 is FQGNSA. V was cut by 0 bases and J by 5 bases, with 13 bases left in between.